This T cell receptor beta chain was profiled in a study of T cells expressing NK-cell markers. About the research overall: It was sorted CD3+CD56+NKG2C+, CD3+CD56+NKG2C- and CD3+CD56-NKG2C+ T cells that supplied the TCR beta repertoires.

TCRdb reprocessed the 5' RACE reads, keeping one entry per CDR3 protein, no DNA. The sample table sets out roughly 380,000 distinct CDR3 sequences. This CDR3 region has 15 residues. Germline V gene sequence: CDR1 KGHDR, CDR2 SFDVKD. Sequencing was carried out using blood T cells: a sorted CD56 or NKG2C T cell subset, CD4+ or CD8+ T cells, or bulk PBMC T cells (not recorded which). The V call is TRBV24-1, the J call TRBJ2-7; TCRdb picks TRBD1, but there is no DNA to check that call. The TCR was taken from a man aged 18-75 years in good health. The CDR3 sequence is CATSDFNREDYEQYF.